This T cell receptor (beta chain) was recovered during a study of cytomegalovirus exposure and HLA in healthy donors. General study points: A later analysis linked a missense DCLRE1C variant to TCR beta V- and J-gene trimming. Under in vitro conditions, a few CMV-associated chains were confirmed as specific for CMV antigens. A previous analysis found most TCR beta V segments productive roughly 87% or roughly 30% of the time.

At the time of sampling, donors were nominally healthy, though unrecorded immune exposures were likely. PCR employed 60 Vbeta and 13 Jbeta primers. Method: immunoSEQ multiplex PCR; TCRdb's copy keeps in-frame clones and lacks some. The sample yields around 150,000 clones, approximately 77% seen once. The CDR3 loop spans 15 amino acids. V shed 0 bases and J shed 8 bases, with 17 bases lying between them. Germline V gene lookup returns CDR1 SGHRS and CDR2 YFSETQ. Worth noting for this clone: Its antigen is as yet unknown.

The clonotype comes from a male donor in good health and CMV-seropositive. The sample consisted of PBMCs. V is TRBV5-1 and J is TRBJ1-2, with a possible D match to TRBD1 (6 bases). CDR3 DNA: TGCGCCAGCAGCTTGGTTTGGACAGAGAGACTAGGCTACACCTTC. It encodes CASSLVWTERLGYTF.